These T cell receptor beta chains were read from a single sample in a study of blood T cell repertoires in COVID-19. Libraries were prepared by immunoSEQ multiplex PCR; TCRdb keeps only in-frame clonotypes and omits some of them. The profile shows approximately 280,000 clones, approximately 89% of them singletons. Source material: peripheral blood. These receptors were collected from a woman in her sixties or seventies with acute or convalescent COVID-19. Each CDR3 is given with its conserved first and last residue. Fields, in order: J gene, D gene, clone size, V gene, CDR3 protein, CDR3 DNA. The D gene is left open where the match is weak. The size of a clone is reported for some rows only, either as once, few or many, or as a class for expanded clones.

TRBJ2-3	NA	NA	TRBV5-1	CASSLAGVPADTQYF	TGCGCCAGCAGCTTGGCGGGGGTTCCAGCAGATACGCAGTATTTT
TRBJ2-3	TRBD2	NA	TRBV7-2	CASSSRSGSTDTQYF	TGTGCCAGCAGCTCCCGTAGCGGGTCCACAGATACGCAGTATTTT
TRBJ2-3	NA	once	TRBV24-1	CATSDFMGARRGSTDTQYF	TGTGCCACCAGTGATTTTATGGGGGCTCGACGGGGTAGCACAGATACGCAGTATTTT
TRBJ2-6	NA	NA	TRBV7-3	CASSFRGSGANVLTF	TGTGCCAGCAGCTTCCGGGGCTCTGGGGCCAACGTCCTGACTTTC
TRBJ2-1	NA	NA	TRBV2	CASSVGLGEQFF	TGTGCCAGCAGTGTTGGCCTCGGGGAGCAGTTCTTC
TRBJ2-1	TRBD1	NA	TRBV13	CASSSRQGTGNEQFF	TGTGCCAGCAGCTCTAGACAGGGTACCGGCAATGAGCAGTTCTTC
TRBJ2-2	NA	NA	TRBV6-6	CASSRPMASRSNTGELFF	TGTGCCAGCAGCCGACCTATGGCTAGCCGGAGTAACACCGGGGAGCTGTTTTTT
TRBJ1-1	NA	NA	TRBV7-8	CASSLGSRNTEAFF	TGTGCCAGCAGCTTAGGTAGCAGGAACACTGAAGCTTTCTTT
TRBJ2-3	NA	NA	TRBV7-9	CASSAAGAGKFTDTQYF	TGTGCCAGCAGCGCCGCGGGGGCCGGCAAATTCACAGATACGCAGTATTTT
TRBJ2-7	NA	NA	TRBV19	CASSFTSAYEQYF	TGTGCCAGTAGTTTTACATCCGCCTACGAGCAGTACTTC
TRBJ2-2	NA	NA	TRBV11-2	CASSPQTDRTGELFF	TGTGCCAGCAGCCCTCAAACAGACCGCACCGGGGAGCTGTTTTTT
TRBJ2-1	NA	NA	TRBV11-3	CASRNRVGNNEQFF	TGTGCCAGCAGGAACAGGGTGGGGAACAATGAGCAGTTCTTC
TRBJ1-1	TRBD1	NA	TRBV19	CASSGLGQGAPLNTEAFF	TGTGCCAGTAGTGGACTTGGACAGGGGGCGCCCCTGAACACTGAAGCTTTCTTT
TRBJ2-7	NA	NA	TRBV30	CAWSKLHEQYF	TGTGCCTGGAGTAAACTCCACGAGCAGTACTTC
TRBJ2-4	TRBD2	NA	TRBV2	CASSRLAGFQGIQYF	TGTGCCAGCAGTCGGCTAGCGGGGTTTCAGGGCATTCAGTACTTC
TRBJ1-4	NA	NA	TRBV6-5	CASSLNSVRFNEKLFF	TGTGCCAGCAGTTTAAACTCGGTACGGTTTAATGAAAAACTGTTTTTT
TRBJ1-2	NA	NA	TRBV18	CASSPRGNQDGYTF	TGTGCCAGCTCACCTCGCGGGAACCAGGATGGCTACACCTTC
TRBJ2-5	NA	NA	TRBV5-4	CASSPSGGETQYF	TGTGCCAGCAGCCCGTCAGGAGGGGAGACCCAGTACTTC
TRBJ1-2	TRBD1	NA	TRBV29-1	CSSWTGTTYYGYTF	TGCAGCTCCTGGACAGGGACAACCTACTATGGCTACACCTTC
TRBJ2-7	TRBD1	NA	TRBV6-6	CASRKPGQGAASPYF	TGTGCCAGCAGAAAACCGGGACAGGGGGCGGCATCACCATACTTC
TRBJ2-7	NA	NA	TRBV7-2	CASSLGASYEQYF	TGTGCCAGCAGCTTAGGGGCCTCCTACGAGCAGTACTTC
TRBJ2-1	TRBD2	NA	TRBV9	CASSPSPAGGGHNEQFF	TGTGCCAGCAGCCCTAGCCCAGCGGGAGGTGGCCACAATGAGCAGTTCTTC
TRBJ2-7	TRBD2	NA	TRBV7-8	CASSSIAGGYEQYF	TGTGCCAGCAGCTCGATAGCGGGAGGGTACGAGCAGTACTTC
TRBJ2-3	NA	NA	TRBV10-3	CAISEYIVTRTDTQYF	TGTGCCATCAGTGAATACATTGTCACACGCACAGATACGCAGTATTTT
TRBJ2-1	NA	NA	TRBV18	CASSPALANEQFF	TGTGCCAGCTCACCCGCACTCGCCAATGAGCAGTTCTTC
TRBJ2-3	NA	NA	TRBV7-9	CASSQGQNTDTQYF	TGTGCCAGCAGTCAAGGACAGAACACAGATACGCAGTATTTT
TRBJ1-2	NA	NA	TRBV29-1	CSVAGLSGYTF	TGCAGCGTTGCAGGGCTGTCTGGCTACACCTTC
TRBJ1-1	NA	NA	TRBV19	CASSVPQGLNTEAFF	TGTGCCAGTAGTGTACCACAGGGCTTGAACACTGAAGCTTTCTTT
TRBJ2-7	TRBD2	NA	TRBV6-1	CASSGGLAGEPPGYEQYF	TGTGCCAGCAGTGGGGGACTAGCGGGAGAGCCCCCGGGCTACGAGCAGTACTTC
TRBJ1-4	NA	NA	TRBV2	CASRQDREKLFF	TGTGCCAGCAGGCAAGACAGGGAAAAACTGTTTTTT
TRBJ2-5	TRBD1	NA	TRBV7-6	CASSRPTGSMETQYF	TGTGCCAGCAGCCGCCCGACAGGGAGTATGGAGACCCAGTACTTC
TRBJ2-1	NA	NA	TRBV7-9	CATTGYNEQFF	TGTGCCACGACAGGTTACAATGAGCAGTTCTTC
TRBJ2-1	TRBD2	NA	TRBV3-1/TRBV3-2	CASSQDPWTSLQDEQFF	TGTGCCAGCAGCCAAGATCCTTGGACTAGCCTACAGGATGAGCAGTTCTTC
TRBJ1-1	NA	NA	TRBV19	CASTLQGNLNTEAFF	TGTGCCAGTACCCTCCAGGGAAACTTGAACACTGAAGCTTTCTTT
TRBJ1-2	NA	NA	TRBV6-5	CASSYAGAYGYTF	TGTGCCAGCAGTTACGCAGGGGCGTATGGCTACACCTTC
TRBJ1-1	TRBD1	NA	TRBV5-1	CASSTGDRDSAEAFF	TGCGCCAGCAGTACGGGGGACAGGGATTCGGCTGAAGCTTTCTTT
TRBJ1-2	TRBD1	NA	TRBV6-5	CASTRQGDNYGYTF	TGTGCCAGCACCAGACAGGGGGATAACTATGGCTACACCTTC
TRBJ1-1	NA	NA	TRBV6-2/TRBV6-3	CASSYSTVIIAEAFF	TGTGCCAGCAGTTACTCGACAGTAATCATCGCTGAAGCTTTCTTT
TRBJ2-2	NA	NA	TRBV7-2	CASEKGENTGELFF	TGTGCCAGCGAGAAGGGAGAGAACACCGGGGAGCTGTTTTTT
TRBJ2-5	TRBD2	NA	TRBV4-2	CASSLTGTSGQETQYF	TGTGCCAGCAGCCTAACCGGGACTAGCGGCCAAGAGACCCAGTACTTC
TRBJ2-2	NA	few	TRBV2	CASSENGINTGELFF	TGTGCCAGCAGTGAAAACGGGATCAACACCGGGGAGCTGTTTTTT
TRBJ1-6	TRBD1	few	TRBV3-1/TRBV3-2	CASSQEQGAYNSPLHF	TGTGCCAGCAGCCAAGAGCAGGGGGCATATAATTCACCCCTCCACTTT